This TCR beta chain was retrieved from a study of T cells in Graves' hyperthyroidism and ophthalmopathy. This clonotype has just a few counts. Its antigen is still unknown. Study conclusions and caveats: Clonotypes that were expanded in thyroid above 0.001 mostly appeared in blood too. Using 13 V-J features, a model discriminated ophthalmopathy from stable hyperthyroidism.

Thyroid ultrasound and orbital computed tomography, with clinical symptoms and serum thyroxine and TRAb, informed diagnoses. RNA transcripts served as the template for amplifying TCR beta CDR3 regions. Carried out on the TCR CDR3, a first-round RT-PCR used the HTBI primer set. From the multiplex PCR reads, TCRdb called clonotypes with MiXCR, one entry per CDR3 protein. The sample contains fewer than 900,000 distinct CDR3 sequences, around 15% of which appear only once. The sample consisted of blood. This receptor was obtained from a man younger than 35 with Graves' hyperthyroidism.

CDR3 sequence: CSVVVLRGKVGHTEQYF. In DNA form, the CDR3 reads TGCAGCGTTGTTGTGCTCCGGGGAAAGGTCGGCCATACCGAGCAGTACTTC. The chain joins TRBV29-1 to TRBJ2-7; D perhaps matches TRBD2 (5 bases). Germline V lookup: CDR1 SQVTM, CDR2 ANQGSEA. The ends were cut back, 4 bases at V and 6 bases at J, with 28 bases in the middle. The CDR3 is 17 amino acids.